The T cell receptor (beta chain) under discussion was sequenced for a study of blood T cell repertoires in COVID-19. Study background: Both acute and convalescent COVID-19 samples were obtained from the United States, Italy and Spain. Nucleic acid was either cDNA or gDNA, and it came from T cells, B-cell-depleted T cells, or PBMCs.

This CDR3 is 14 amino acids long. V shed 4 bases and J 7 bases; nucleotides not matched to a gene: 7. Germline V CDR1 and CDR2: SNHLY, FYNNEI. Followed over time, Seattle patients had been enrolled while infection was active. In the original workflow: It was from reference gene primer amplification that nucleated cell counts were estimated. Method: immunoSEQ multiplex PCR; TCRdb's copy keeps in-frame clones and lacks some. Clone size and the V and J calls come from that table; the DNA yielded D and trimming. The sample contains 200,000 to 250,000 clones, about nine tenths of which appear only once. The clonotype originates from a man aged 25 to 45 with COVID-19, enrolled during active disease. The chain employs TRBV2 and TRBJ2-1; 7 bases map to TRBD1. Sequenced sample: peripheral blood. The CDR3 protein is CASSVNRGANEQFF. CDR3 DNA: TGTGCCAGCAGTGTTAACAGGGGAGCGAATGAGCAGTTCTTC.